The T cell receptor beta chain described here comes from a study of regulatory T cells in long-lasting Graves disease. Study-level information: Patients newly diagnosed with Graves' had been on antithyroid drugs for under 3 months.

This clonotype was counted at least ten times. The TCR beta library used iRepertoire HTBI primers with Arm-PCR amplification of CDR3. TCRdb processed the multiplex PCR reads anew with MiXCR; each CDR3 protein has one entry. The sample shows 530,000 or so distinct CDR3 sequences, 13% of them seen only once. Documented time point: newly diagnosed GD, antithyroid drugs for less than 3 months. The TCR library was made from RNA extracted from PBMCs. Graves' disease diagnosis was established per American Thyroid Association guidelines. Enrollment of patients was through an endocrinology department in Xi'an, China. These sequences were also reported in another study, on T cells in Graves' hyperthyroidism and ophthalmopathy.

The receptor was derived from a man in his thirties or forties with Graves disease. The starting material was peripheral blood mononuclear cells (PBMCs), obtained at new diagnosis, from a patient treated with antithyroid drugs.

The CDR3 reads CASILGDTQYF. The CDR3 DNA sequence: TGTGCCAGCATTCTGGGAGATACGCAGTATTTT. The chain is built from TRBV2 and TRBJ2-3; D ambiguous. The CDR3 runs 11 residues. Germline values: CDR1 SNHLY, CDR2 FYNNEI. Trimming left V 7 bases short and J 5 bases short, with 7 bases between. The whole variable domain, remainder taken from reference TRBV2 and TRBJ2-3, is EPEVTQTPSHQVTQMGQEVILRCVPISNHLYFYWYRQILGQKVEFLVSFYNNEISEKSEIFDDQFSVERPDGSNFTLKIRSTKLEDSAMYFCASILGDTQYFGPGTRLTVL.